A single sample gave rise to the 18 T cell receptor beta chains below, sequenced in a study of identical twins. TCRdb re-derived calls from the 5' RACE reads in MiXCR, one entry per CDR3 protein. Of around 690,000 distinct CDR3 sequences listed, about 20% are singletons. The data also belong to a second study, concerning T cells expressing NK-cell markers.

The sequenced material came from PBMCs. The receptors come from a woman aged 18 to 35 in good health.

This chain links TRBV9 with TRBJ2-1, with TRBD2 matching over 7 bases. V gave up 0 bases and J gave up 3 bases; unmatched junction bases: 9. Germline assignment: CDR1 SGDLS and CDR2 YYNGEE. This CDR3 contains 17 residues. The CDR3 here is CASSVGASGNFYNEQFF. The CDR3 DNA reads TGTGCCAGCAGCGTAGGGGCTAGCGGAAATTTCTACAATGAGCAGTTCTTC.

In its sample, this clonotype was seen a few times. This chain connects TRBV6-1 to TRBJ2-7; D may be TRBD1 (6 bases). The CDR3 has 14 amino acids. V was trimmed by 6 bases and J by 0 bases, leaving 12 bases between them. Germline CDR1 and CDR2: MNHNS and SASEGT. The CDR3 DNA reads TGTGCCAGCAGCCCTGACAGGCGCTCCTACGAGCAGTACTTC. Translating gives CASSPDRRSYEQYF.

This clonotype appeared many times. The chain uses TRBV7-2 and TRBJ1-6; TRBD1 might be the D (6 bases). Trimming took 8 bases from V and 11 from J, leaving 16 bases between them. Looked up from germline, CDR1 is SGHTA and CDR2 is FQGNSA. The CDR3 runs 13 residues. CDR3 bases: TGTGCCAGCGGAATCATAGAGGGGGCACCCCTCCACTTT. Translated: CASGIIEGAPLHF.

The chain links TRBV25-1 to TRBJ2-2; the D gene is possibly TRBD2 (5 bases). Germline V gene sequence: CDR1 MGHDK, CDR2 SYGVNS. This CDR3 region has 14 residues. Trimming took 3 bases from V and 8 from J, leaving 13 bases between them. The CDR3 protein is CASSDVGRGGELFF. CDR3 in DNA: TGTGCCAGCAGTGACGTTGGACGGGGAGGGGAGCTGTTTTTT.

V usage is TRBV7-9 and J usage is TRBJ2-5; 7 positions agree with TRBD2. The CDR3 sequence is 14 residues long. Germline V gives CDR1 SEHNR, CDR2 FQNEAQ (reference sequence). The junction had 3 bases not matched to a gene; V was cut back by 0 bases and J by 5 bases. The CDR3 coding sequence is TGTGCCAGCAGCTTAGCTAGCGGGTTCGAGACCCAGTACTTC. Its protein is CASSLASGFETQYF. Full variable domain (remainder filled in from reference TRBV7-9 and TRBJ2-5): DTGVSQNPRHKITKRGQNVTFRCDPISEHNRLYWYRQTLGQGPEFLTYFQNEAQLEKSRLLSDRFSAERPKGSFSTLEIQRTEQGDSAMYLCASSLASGFETQYFGPGTRLLVL.

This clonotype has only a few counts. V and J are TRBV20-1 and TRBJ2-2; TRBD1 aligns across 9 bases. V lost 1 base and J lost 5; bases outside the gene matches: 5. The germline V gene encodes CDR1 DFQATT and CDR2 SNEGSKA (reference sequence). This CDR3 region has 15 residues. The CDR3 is CSARAGTGYTGELFF. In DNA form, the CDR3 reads TGCAGTGCTAGAGCCGGGACAGGGTATACCGGGGAGCTGTTTTTT.

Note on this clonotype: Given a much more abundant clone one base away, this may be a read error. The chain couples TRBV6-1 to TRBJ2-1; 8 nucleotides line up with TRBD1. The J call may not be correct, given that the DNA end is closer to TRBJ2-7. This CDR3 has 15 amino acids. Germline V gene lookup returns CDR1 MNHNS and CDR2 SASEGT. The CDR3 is CASGGAGGTYNEQYF. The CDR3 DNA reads TGTGCCAGCGGAGGCGCAGGGGGCACCTACAATGAGCAGTACTTC.

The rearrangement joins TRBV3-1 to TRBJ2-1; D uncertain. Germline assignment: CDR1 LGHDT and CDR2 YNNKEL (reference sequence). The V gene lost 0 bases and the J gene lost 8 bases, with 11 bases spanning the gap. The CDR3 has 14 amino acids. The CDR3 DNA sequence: TGTGCCAGCAGCCAAGATCTTGTCGATTATGAGCAGTTCTTC. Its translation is CASSQDLVDYEQFF.

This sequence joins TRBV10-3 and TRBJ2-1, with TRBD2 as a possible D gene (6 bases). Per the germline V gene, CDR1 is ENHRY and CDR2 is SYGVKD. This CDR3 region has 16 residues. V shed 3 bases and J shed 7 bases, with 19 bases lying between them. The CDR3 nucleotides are TGTGCCATCAGTGATGAGGGACTGGGGTCCGGGAATGAGCAGTTCTTC. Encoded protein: CAISDEGLGSGNEQFF.

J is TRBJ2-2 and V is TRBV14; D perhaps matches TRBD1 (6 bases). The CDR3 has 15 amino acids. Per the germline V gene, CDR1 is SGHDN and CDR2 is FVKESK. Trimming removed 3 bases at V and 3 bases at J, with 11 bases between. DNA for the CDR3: TGTGCCAGCAGCCACGGACAGTACCACACCGGGGAGCTGTTTTTT. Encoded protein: CASSHGQYHTGELFF.

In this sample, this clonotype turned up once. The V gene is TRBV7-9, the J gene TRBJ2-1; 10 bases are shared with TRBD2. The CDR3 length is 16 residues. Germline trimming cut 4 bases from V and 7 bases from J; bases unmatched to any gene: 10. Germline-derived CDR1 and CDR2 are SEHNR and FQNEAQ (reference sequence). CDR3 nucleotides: TGTGCCAGCAGCTCCTCCCCAGCGGGAGGGCAGAATGAGCAGTTCTTC. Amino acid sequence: CASSSSPAGGQNEQFF.

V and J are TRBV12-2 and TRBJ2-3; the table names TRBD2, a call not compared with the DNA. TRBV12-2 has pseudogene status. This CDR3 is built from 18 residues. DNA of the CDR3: TGTGCAAGTCGCTTAGCGGGCCCCTTTGCGGGAGAGGCACCGACGCAGTATTTT. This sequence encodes CASRLAGPFAGEAPTQYF.

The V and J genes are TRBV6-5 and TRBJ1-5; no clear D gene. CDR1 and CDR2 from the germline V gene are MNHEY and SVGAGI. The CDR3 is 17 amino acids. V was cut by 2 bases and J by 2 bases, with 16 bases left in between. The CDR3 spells CASSYLGSEYGNQPQHF. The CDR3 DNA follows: TGTGCCAGCAGTTACCTAGGCAGCGAGTACGGCAATCAGCCCCAGCATTTT.

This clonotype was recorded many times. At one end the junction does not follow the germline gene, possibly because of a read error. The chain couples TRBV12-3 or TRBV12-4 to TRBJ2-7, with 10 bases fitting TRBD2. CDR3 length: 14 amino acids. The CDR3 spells CASSLGLAAYEQYF. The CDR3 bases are TGTGCCAGCAGCTTAGGACTAGCGGCTTACGAGCAGTACTTC.

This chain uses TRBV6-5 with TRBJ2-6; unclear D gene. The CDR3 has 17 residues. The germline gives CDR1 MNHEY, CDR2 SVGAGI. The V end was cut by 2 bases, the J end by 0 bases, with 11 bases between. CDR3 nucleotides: TGTGCCAGCAGTTACGGGCCGATGAGCTCTGGGGCCAACGTCCTGACTTTC. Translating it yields CASSYGPMSSGANVLTF.

This chain's CDR3 is CASRGGFGDQETQYF. CDR3 DNA: TGTGCCAGCAGGGGGGGCTTCGGAGATCAAGAGACCCAGTACTTC. The rearrangement joins TRBV6-1 to TRBJ2-5; TRBD1 or TRBD2 may be the D gene (6 bases each). Trimming took off 6 bases at V and 2 bases at J, with 16 bases between the two ends. This CDR3 spans 15 amino acids. Germline V lookup: CDR1 MNHNS, CDR2 SASEGT.

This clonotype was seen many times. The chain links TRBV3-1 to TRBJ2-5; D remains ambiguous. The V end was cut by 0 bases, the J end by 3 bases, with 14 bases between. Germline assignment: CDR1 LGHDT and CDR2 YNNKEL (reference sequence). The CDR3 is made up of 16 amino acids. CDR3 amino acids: CASSQDWNFHKETQYF. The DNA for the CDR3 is TGTGCCAGCAGCCAAGACTGGAACTTCCATAAAGAGACCCAGTACTTC.

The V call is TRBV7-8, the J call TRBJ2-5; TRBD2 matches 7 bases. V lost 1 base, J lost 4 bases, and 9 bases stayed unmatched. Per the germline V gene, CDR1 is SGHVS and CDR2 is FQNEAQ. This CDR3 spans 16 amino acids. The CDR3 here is CASSLVGGSIGETQYF. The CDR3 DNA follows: TGTGCCAGCAGCTTAGTGGGCGGGAGCATCGGAGAGACCCAGTACTTC.